These 19 T cell receptor beta chains were sequenced from one sample in a study of human T cells and chemical hapten exposure. Time point described: patch test 1, 2 weeks after DPC sensitization. Treatment specified: therapeutic diphenylcyclopropenone sensitization with weekly scalp DPC. One entry per CDR3 protein results from TCRdb running MiXCR on the RACE reads. The table lists roughly 100,000 distinct CDR3 sequences, roughly 11% of them singletons. Sequencing used whole blood, obtained in connection with sensitization to the hapten diphenylcyclopropenone (DPC). The receptors were sampled from a woman aged 40 to 50 with alopecia areata. Some clones in this sample may be carry-over from other donors' samples.

This clonotype appeared many times. The gene calls are TRBV24-1 and TRBJ2-1, with 7 bases lining up with TRBD2. Germline V gene sequence: CDR1 KGHDR, CDR2 SFDVKD. The CDR3 contains 16 residues. V shed 3 bases, J shed 4 bases, and the junction held 8 bases outside the gene matches. In DNA form, the CDR3 reads TGTGCCACCAGTGATCCCCGCGGGGGTAGGTACAATGAGCAGTTCTTC. Amino acid sequence: CATSDPRGGRYNEQFF.

This clonotype was recorded at least ten times. This rearrangement joins TRBV12-3 or TRBV12-4 to TRBJ2-7, with TRBD1 identical over 7 bases. The CDR3 spans 15 residues. V trimming: 6 bases; J trimming: 7 bases; junction bases outside the gene matches: 15. This CDR3 reads CASSPTSDRVGEQYF. In nucleotides, the CDR3 is TGTGCCAGCAGCCCAACCTCCGACAGGGTGGGGGAGCAGTACTTC.

The chain links TRBV29-1 to TRBJ2-1; possibly TRBD2 for D (6 bases). The V gene lost 3 bases and the J gene lost 12 bases, with 18 bases spanning the gap. This CDR3 region has 13 residues. Germline CDR1 SQVTM, CDR2 ANQGSEA. The CDR3 DNA sequence: TGCAGCGTTGAGTTCCTCTCTAGCGTGGGGCAGTTCTTC. Encoded protein: CSVEFLSSVGQFF.

This clonotype appeared many times. J is TRBJ2-7 and V is TRBV10-3; the match to TRBD1 covers 7 bases. V lost 8 bases and J lost 6; bases outside the gene matches: 10. Germline V CDR1 and CDR2: ENHRY, SYGVKD. CDR3 length: 13 amino acids. The CDR3 bases are TGTGCCATCGGCCGCGGGCGGACAGGCGAGCAGTACTTC. Encoded protein: CAIGRGRTGEQYF.

This clonotype was recorded at least ten times. The rearrangement links TRBV9 to TRBJ2-2, with D possibly matching TRBD2 (5 bases). The CDR3 has 18 residues. Per germline, CDR1 SGDLS and CDR2 YYNGEE. V lost 3 bases to trimming and J lost 7 bases, with 25 bases between them. Written as DNA, the CDR3 is TGTGCCAGCAGCGCCTCCCTCGGGATGGTAGGGAGCGGCGGGGAGCTGTTTTTT. Its translation: CASSASLGMVGSGGELFF.

This clonotype has just a few counts. The chain is built from TRBV15 and TRBJ2-7; no reliable D call. Trimming pared 2 bases from V and 4 bases from J, leaving 6 bases between. Looked up from germline, CDR1 is LNHNV and CDR2 is YYDKDF (reference sequence). CDR3 size: 12 residues. In DNA, the CDR3 is TGTGCCACCAGCAGACCCTCATACGAGCAGTACTTC. Its protein is CATSRPSYEQYF.

The J gene is TRBJ2-7, the V gene TRBV27, with D maybe TRBD1 (6 bases). The CDR3 consists of 17 residues. CDR1 is MNHEY, CDR2 SMNVEV, per germline (reference sequence). Trimming took off 0 bases at V and 1 base at J, with 16 bases between the two ends. The CDR3 region has the DNA TGTGCCAGCAGTTTATCGGGTCCAGGGGCGCTGTCCTACGAGCAGTACTTC. It is translated as CASSLSGPGALSYEQYF.

The chain combines TRBV6-5 with TRBJ2-7; no clear D. V gave up 0 bases and J gave up 7 bases, with 4 bases separating them. The CDR3 has 11 amino acids. Germline assignment: CDR1 MNHEY and CDR2 SVGAGI. The CDR3 DNA sequence: TGTGCCAGCAGTTACTCGGGGGAGCAGTACTTC. Translating it yields CASSYSGEQYF.

This clonotype was seen repeatedly, ten times or more. The rearrangement joins TRBV6-2 or TRBV6-3 to TRBJ2-6; D remains unclear. CDR3 length equals 17 residues. The germline CDR1 and CDR2 sequences are MNHEY and SVGEGT. V was cut by 2 bases and J by 0 bases, with 11 bases left in between. The CDR3 protein is CASSYGAVPSGANVLTF. CDR3 bases: TGTGCCAGCAGTTACGGTGCAGTCCCCTCTGGGGCCAACGTCCTGACTTTC.

This clonotype was observed a handful of times. The chain has TRBV27 and TRBJ1-2, with D possibly TRBD1 on 6 matching bases. V gave up 0 bases and J gave up 4 bases, with 21 bases separating them. The CDR3 loop spans 18 amino acids. Germline CDR1 is MNHEY and CDR2 is SMNVEV (reference sequence). CDR3 sequence reads: CASSLSVPLQGSSYGYTF. CDR3 DNA: TGTGCCAGCAGTTTATCGGTCCCTCTACAGGGATCGAGCTATGGCTACACCTTC.

This clonotype was found a few times. The V call is TRBV4-1, the J call TRBJ1-1; possibly TRBD1 for D (6 bases). Germline V gene data show CDR1 as MGHRA and CDR2 as YSYEKL. The CDR3 contains 16 residues. V gave up 4 bases and J gave up 4 bases, with 19 bases separating them. The CDR3 spells CASSLPREGGGTEAFF. In DNA form, the CDR3 reads TGCGCCAGCAGCCTCCCCCGGGAGGGGGGCGGCACTGAAGCTTTCTTT.

At least ten counts were recorded for this clonotype. The genes are TRBV7-9 and TRBJ1-2; 9 bases fit TRBD1. Germline V gene data show CDR1 as SEHNR and CDR2 as FQNEAQ (reference sequence). V gave up 2 bases and J gave up 2 bases; unmatched junction bases: 6. This CDR3 spans 16 amino acids. The CDR3 reads CASSLIPGQGNYGYTF. The CDR3, as DNA: TGTGCCAGCAGCTTAATCCCGGGACAGGGAAACTATGGCTACACCTTC. Together with reference TRBV7-9 and TRBJ1-2, the CDR3 gives the full variable domain: DTGVSQNPRHKITKRGQNVTFRCDPISEHNRLYWYRQTLGQGPEFLTYFQNEAQLEKSRLLSDRFSAERPKGSFSTLEIQRTEQGDSAMYLCASSLIPGQGNYGYTFGSGTRLTVV.

This clonotype has ten or more counts. The CDR3 loop reads CASSTRTGSNTEAFF. In nucleotides, the CDR3 is TGTGCCAGCAGCACCCGGACAGGGTCGAACACTGAAGCTTTCTTT. The chain is built from TRBV5-6 and TRBJ1-1; 8 bases fit TRBD1. J lost 1 base, V lost 4 bases, and 6 bases had no gene match. Germline CDR1 and CDR2: SGHDT and YYEEEE. This CDR3 comprises 15 residues.

V is TRBV20-1 and J is TRBJ1-1; a possible D gene is TRBD1 (6 bases). CDR1 is DFQATT and CDR2 is SNEGSKA in the germline V gene (reference sequence). The CDR3 is 14 amino acids. Between the trimmed V and J ends, which lost 3 bases and 9 bases, there was a span of 20 bases. The CDR3 sequence is CSARPTGSPRKAFF. In DNA, the CDR3 is TGCAGTGCTAGGCCTACAGGGTCCCCAAGGAAAGCTTTCTTT.

This chain connects TRBV6-2 or TRBV6-3 to TRBJ2-1; D is possibly TRBD1 or TRBD2 (6 bases each). This CDR3 comprises 16 residues. Trimming shortened V by 5 bases and J by 4 bases, and 18 bases separated the two germline ends. Germline assignment: CDR1 MNHEY and CDR2 SVGEGT. The CDR3 spells CASSPGRGGPYNEQFF. The CDR3 nucleotides read TGTGCCAGCAGTCCAGGCCGTGGGGGGCCTTACAATGAGCAGTTCTTC.

The rearrangement uses TRBV12-3 or TRBV12-4 and TRBJ2-6; no clear D gene. The CDR3 is 14 amino acids. V gave up 2 bases and J gave up 2 bases, with 4 bases separating them. The CDR3 is CASSLWTGANVLTF. The DNA of the CDR3 is TGTGCCAGCAGTTTATGGACTGGGGCCAACGTCCTGACTTTC.

This clonotype was counted a few times. The chain recombines TRBV27 with TRBJ1-2; TRBD1 is a possible D gene (5 bases). The germline CDR1 and CDR2 sequences are MNHEY and SMNVEV (reference sequence). Deletions cut 3 bases from V and 3 bases from J, with 14 bases between. The CDR3 sequence is 15 residues long. The CDR3 region has the DNA TGTGCCAGCAGTTTCCAGGGCCCCCGGGACTATGGCTACACCTTC. This encodes CASSFQGPRDYGYTF.

CDR3 residues: CASRGPGQGAGNEQFF. The CDR3, as DNA: TGTGCCAGCAGGGGTCCGGGACAGGGGGCGGGCAATGAGCAGTTCTTC. V is TRBV6-6 and J is TRBJ2-1, with 12 bases that match TRBD1. CDR1 and CDR2 (germline): MNHNY, SVGAGI (reference sequence). Trimming took 6 bases from V and 6 from J; bases not matched to a gene: 9. The CDR3 totals 16 residues.

In this sample, this clonotype turned up a few times. V usage is TRBV12-3 or TRBV12-4 and J usage is TRBJ2-1; 10 nucleotides match TRBD2. The CDR3 runs 14 residues. V trimming: 5 bases; J trimming: 7 bases; junction bases outside the gene matches: 5. CDR3 sequence (DNA): TGTGCCAGCAGTACCGGGACTAGCGAAAATGAGCAGTTCTTC. Translated, it gives CASSTGTSENEQFF.